This passage covers 29 T cell receptor beta chains from one sample sequenced in a study of human T cells and chemical hapten exposure (dated by TCRdb to the early 2020s). Library generation was performed with RACE. Sequenced using a NextSeq 500. TCRdb redid the processing of the public reads, applying fastp at Q25 and MiXCR, and retained in-frame beta chains. CDR3 protein sequences are deduplicated, and each keeps its most common genes and DNA. Across this sample there are approximately 110,000 distinct CDR3 sequences, with 34% seen only once. Around 2.8% of the sample is held by the ten biggest clonotypes. Taken with the paper, the label for time point translates to: patch test 3, about 24 weeks after DPC sensitization. The treatment or condition label corresponds to: therapeutic diphenylcyclopropenone sensitization with weekly scalp DPC. The sample in question was whole blood, obtained in connection with sensitization to the hapten diphenylcyclopropenone (DPC). These receptors all come from a man aged 35 to 55 with alopecia areata. Some clones in this sample may be carry-over from other donors' samples.

The count of this clonotype is one. V and J are TRBV21-1 and TRBJ2-7; the DNA was not used to check the table's D call, TRBD2. TRBV21-1 is recorded as a pseudogene. This CDR3 has 15 amino acids. CDR3 in DNA: TGTGCCAGCAGCGAAATAGCGGGAGGGTCCCACGAGCAGTACGTC. It is translated as CASSEIAGGSHEQYV.

V usage is TRBV6-1 and J usage is TRBJ2-1; TRBD1 is a possible D gene (5 bases). CDR3 length: 14 amino acids. V lost 2 bases to trimming and J lost 6 bases, with 11 bases between them. Germline CDR1 is MNHNS and CDR2 is SASEGT. The CDR3 sequence is CASSESGSVNEQFF. The CDR3 DNA follows: TGTGCCAGCAGTGAATCAGGGTCGGTCAATGAGCAGTTCTTC.

Of note for this clonotype: The junction and the germline gene differ at one end; a read error may be behind it. V is TRBV5-6 and J is TRBJ2-1; 16 bases line up with TRBD2. CDR3 size: 15 residues. Germline V CDR1 and CDR2: SGHDT, YYEEEE. The CDR3 bases are TGTGCCAGCAGCTGGCCGGGACTAGCGGGAGGGCCTACCATCTTC. Protein product: CASSWPGLAGGPTIF. The full variable domain, its missing parts supplied by reference TRBV5-6 and TRBJ2-1, is DAGVTQSPTHLIKTRGQQVTLRCSPKSGHDTVSWYQQALGQGPQFIFQYYEEEERQRGNFPDRFSGHQFPNYSSELNVNALLLGDSALYLCASSWPGLAGGPTIFGPGTRLTVL.

This clonotype was counted only a few times. V gene TRBV6-6 combines with J gene TRBJ2-3; 8 nucleotides match TRBD2. This CDR3 comprises 12 residues. Per the germline V gene, CDR1 is MNHNY and CDR2 is SVGAGI (reference sequence). V lost 11 bases, J lost 2 bases, and 3 bases stayed unmatched. CDR3 sequence: CASGLVTDTQYF. CDR3 in DNA: TGTGCCTCGGGACTAGTCACAGATACGCAGTATTTT.

This clonotype was counted only a few times. This sequence joins TRBV29-1 and TRBJ2-3; possible D gene TRBD2, 5 bases. The germline V gene has CDR1 SQVTM and CDR2 ANQGSEA. V was trimmed by 7 bases and J by 5 bases, leaving 10 bases between them. The CDR3 covers 11 residues. In DNA, the CDR3 is TGCAGCGGAGCGGTGGGAGATACGCAGTATTTT. It translates to CSGAVGDTQYF.

This chain links TRBV6-6 with TRBJ1-4, with unresolved D. In germline, CDR1 is MNHNY, CDR2 SVGAGI (reference sequence). V lost 3 bases, J lost 4 bases, and 9 bases lay in between. The CDR3 has 14 residues. The CDR3 region has the DNA TGTGCCAGCAGTTATGGAGTTAGTAATGAAAAACTGTTTTTT. This encodes CASSYGVSNEKLFF.

The chain uses TRBV14 and TRBJ2-7; no definite D call. CDR1 and CDR2 from the germline V gene are SGHDN and FVKESK. V was pared by 1 base and J by 7 bases, with 11 bases between. This CDR3 is 13 amino acids long. The CDR3 region has the DNA TGTGCCAGCAGCCAAGTGAATAATGGAGAGCAGTACTTC. Translated: CASSQVNNGEQYF.

This clonotype was counted only a few times. The V call is TRBV20-1, the J call TRBJ2-1; 12 bases are a match to TRBD2. Germline V gene data show CDR1 as DFQATT and CDR2 as SNEGSKA (reference sequence). The V segment lost 4 bases and the J segment 5 bases; nucleotides outside the gene matches: 9. This CDR3 is built from 16 residues. The CDR3 region is CSATRLAGGVNNEQFF. CDR3 nucleotide sequence: TGCAGTGCTACTCGTCTAGCGGGAGGGGTAAACAATGAGCAGTTCTTC.

The table lists this clonotype with a few counts. V and J are TRBV20-1 and TRBJ2-3; D is unclear. This CDR3 comprises 11 residues. Between the trimmed V and J ends, which lost 5 bases and 2 bases, there was a span of 5 bases. Per germline, CDR1 DFQATT and CDR2 SNEGSKA (reference sequence). The DNA for the CDR3 is TGCAGTGCTCCTAACACAGATACGCAGTATTTT. Translated: CSAPNTDTQYF.

This clonotype occurred a few times. CDR3 sequence: CSADTTYNEQFF. CDR3 DNA sequence: TGCAGTGCCGACACGACGTACAATGAGCAGTTCTTC. The chain is built from TRBV20-1 and TRBJ2-1; D remains ambiguous. V gave up 6 bases and J gave up 4 bases, with 10 bases separating them. The CDR3 is 12 amino acids. CDR1 and CDR2 (germline): DFQATT, SNEGSKA (reference sequence).

The CDR3 loop is CASSQGFEAGNEQFF. The CDR3 nucleotides read TGCGCCAGCAGCCAAGGATTTGAAGCGGGCAATGAGCAGTTCTTC. This rearrangement joins TRBV4-1 to TRBJ2-1; weak D call: TRBD2 (6 bases). CDR3 length: 15 residues. Germline CDR1 MGHRA, CDR2 YSYEKL. The V end lost 1 base, the J end lost 6 bases, and 13 bases lay between the germline ends.

The chain employs TRBV20-1 and TRBJ2-3; D not certain. The germline gives CDR1 DFQATT, CDR2 SNEGSKA (reference sequence). V dropped 5 bases and J dropped 3 bases, with 6 bases sitting between them. This CDR3 is built from 11 residues. The CDR3 here is CSAYSTDTQYF. In DNA form, the CDR3 reads TGCAGTGCTTACTCTACAGATACGCAGTATTTT.

Only a few counts were recorded for this clonotype. The chain joins TRBV7-2 to TRBJ2-2, with 8 bases fitting TRBD2. The ends lost 5 bases at V and 2 bases at J; junction bases unmatched: 7. CDR1 is SGHTA, CDR2 FQGNSA, per germline. This CDR3 has 16 amino acids. CDR3 protein: CASSRISGANTGELFF. CDR3 sequence (DNA): TGTGCCAGCAGCAGAATTAGCGGGGCTAACACCGGGGAGCTGTTTTTT.

The chain links TRBV6-2 or TRBV6-3 to TRBJ2-3; D is possibly TRBD1 (5 bases). V was cut by 10 bases and J by 6 bases, with 17 bases left in between. The length of the CDR3 is 13 residues. The germline V gene has CDR1 MNHEY and CDR2 SVGEGT. CDR3 sequence (DNA): TGTGCCACTACCGAACCAGGGTCTGATACGCAGTATTTT. Its protein is CATTEPGSDTQYF.

This rearrangement joins TRBV9 to TRBJ2-5; D is unresolved. The CDR3 totals 16 residues. The germline CDR1 and CDR2 sequences are SGDLS and YYNGEE. Trimming took off 0 bases at V and 1 base at J, with 13 bases between the two ends. The CDR3 loop reads CASSVAPIASQETQYF. CDR3 DNA sequence: TGTGCCAGCAGCGTAGCTCCTATCGCTTCCCAAGAGACCCAGTACTTC.

The rearrangement uses TRBV15 and TRBJ1-4; D is possibly TRBD1 (6 bases). There are 16 residues in the CDR3. Germline CDR1 LNHNV, CDR2 YYDKDF (reference sequence). Between the trimmed V and J ends, which lost 3 bases and 7 bases, there was a span of 18 bases. The CDR3 nucleotides read TGTGCCACCAGCAGGGCCGTCGGGGGCGGTCCTGAAAAACTGTTTTTT. Its protein product is CATSRAVGGGPEKLFF.

The chain employs TRBV4-3 and TRBJ1-2; a possible D gene is TRBD1 (6 bases). This CDR3 region has 16 residues. Germline V CDR1 and CDR2: LGHNA, YSLEER. Trimming pared 0 bases from V and 0 bases from J, leaving 11 bases between. CDR3 sequence: CASSQDLQGPNYGYTF. The CDR3 DNA is TGCGCCAGCAGCCAAGATTTACAGGGACCTAACTATGGCTACACCTTC.

The gene calls are TRBV29-1 and TRBJ1-1; weak D call: TRBD1 (6 bases). Trimming cost V 3 bases and J 3 bases, with 11 bases left between them. Germline-derived CDR1 and CDR2 are SQVTM and ANQGSEA. The CDR3 runs 13 residues. The CDR3 sequence: CSVDSGHHTEAFF. CDR3 DNA: TGCAGCGTTGACTCGGGACACCACACTGAAGCTTTCTTT.

This clonotype has a handful of counts. The genes are TRBV12-3 or TRBV12-4 and TRBJ2-2; 8 bases fit TRBD2. The CDR3 length is 16 residues. Trimming removed 4 bases from V and 3 bases from J; junction bases left unmatched: 7. The CDR3, as DNA: TGTGCCAGCAGTTCTTGGGCCGGGAGGGACACCGGGGAGCTGTTTTTT. Translating it yields CASSSWAGRDTGELFF.

This chain joins TRBV4-3 and TRBJ2-7; 9 nucleotides line up with TRBD2. Germline loops: CDR1 LGHNA, CDR2 YSLEER. This CDR3 contains 15 residues. V trimming: 1 base; J trimming: 7 bases; junction bases outside the gene matches: 8. This chain's CDR3 is CASSQARTSVDEQYF. The CDR3 DNA sequence: TGCGCCAGCAGCCAAGCGAGGACTAGCGTTGATGAGCAGTACTTC.

There are a few counts of this clonotype. The chain couples TRBV20-1 to TRBJ2-1; maybe TRBD1 (6 bases). Deletions cut 1 base from V and 6 bases from J, with 10 bases between. The CDR3 covers 13 residues. Germline lookup yields CDR1 DFQATT and CDR2 SNEGSKA (reference sequence). The CDR3 region has the DNA TGCAGTGCTAGAGGGGCGGACAGCAATGAGCAGTTCTTC. It encodes CSARGADSNEQFF.

The CDR3 loop is CASSRPRGSYEQYF. CDR3 nucleotides: TGTGCCAGCAGTCGACCCCGGGGGTCCTACGAGCAGTACTTC. This chain connects TRBV6-2 or TRBV6-3 to TRBJ2-7, with D perhaps matching TRBD2 (6 bases). The germline CDR1 and CDR2 sequences are MNHEY and SVGEGT. V dropped 5 bases and J dropped 1 base, with 12 bases sitting between them. The CDR3 runs to 14 residues.

Regarding this clonotype: One junction end does not reproduce the germline sequence, and a read error may be involved. V and J are TRBV3-1 and TRBJ2-2; 7 bases match TRBD1. The CDR3 totals 15 residues. From germline, CDR1 is LGHDT and CDR2 YNNKEL (reference sequence). This CDR3 is CASSEDREITGELFF. The DNA for the CDR3 is TGTGCCAGCAGCGAAGACAGGGAGATCACCGGGGAGCTGTTTTTT. Together with reference TRBV3-1 and TRBJ2-2, the CDR3 gives the full variable domain: DTAVSQTPKYLVTQMGNDKSIKCEQNLGHDTMYWYKQDSKKFLKIMFSYNNKELIINETVPNRFSPKSPDKAHLNLHINSLELGDSAVYFCASSEDREITGELFFGEGSRLTVL.

The rearrangement joins TRBV6-2 or TRBV6-3 to TRBJ2-7, with TRBD1 matching 7 bases. The ends lost 5 bases at V and 0 bases at J; junction bases unmatched: 7. CDR1 and CDR2 from the germline V gene are MNHEY and SVGEGT. The CDR3 runs 15 residues. In nucleotides, the CDR3 is TGTGCCAGCAGTCGCCGACAGGGTCGCTCCTACGAGCAGTACTTC. Translation: CASSRRQGRSYEQYF.

The rearrangement joins TRBV19 to TRBJ2-1; D is possibly TRBD2 (5 bases). Looked up from germline, CDR1 is LNHDA and CDR2 is SQIVND (reference sequence). Trimming removed 2 bases from V and 9 bases from J, with 17 bases in between. The CDR3 runs 15 residues. CDR3 nucleotides: TGTGCCAGTAGTATACGCGGGCCGCCCGACGGTGAGCAGTTCTTC. As protein: CASSIRGPPDGEQFF.

This clonotype was seen a handful of times. The chain joins TRBV27 to TRBJ2-1; TRBD1 matches 9 bases. The CDR3 length is 16 residues. Unmatched junction bases numbered 11, after V lost 7 bases and J lost 4 bases. CDR1 is MNHEY and CDR2 is SMNVEV in the germline V gene (reference sequence). The CDR3 nucleotides read TGTGCCAGCACCTCCAGGGGACAGGGTACTTACAATGAGCAGTTCTTC. Residues: CASTSRGQGTYNEQFF.

The V and J genes are TRBV20-1 and TRBJ2-3; TRBD2 matches 10 bases. Germline values: CDR1 DFQATT, CDR2 SNEGSKA (reference sequence). The CDR3 has 14 amino acids. Trimming took 3 bases from V and 5 from J; bases not matched to a gene: 5. The CDR3 protein is CSASLVAGGDTQYF. Written as DNA, the CDR3 is TGCAGTGCTAGTTTAGTAGCGGGAGGAGATACGCAGTATTTT.

This clonotype was seen a few times. V is TRBV10-3 and J is TRBJ2-1; 11 bases are shared with TRBD2. The CDR3 runs 15 residues. V dropped 1 base and J dropped 4; count of bases not matched to a gene: 0. CDR1 and CDR2 (germline): ENHRY, SYGVKD. CDR3 in amino acids: CAISELAGGYNEQFF. CDR3 in DNA: TGTGCCATCAGTGAGTTAGCGGGAGGGTACAATGAGCAGTTCTTC.

V and J are TRBV5-6 and TRBJ1-2; TRBD1 might be the D (5 bases). Trimming pared 2 bases from V and 5 bases from J, leaving 10 bases between. CDR3 length equals 13 residues. Germline V gives CDR1 SGHDT, CDR2 YYEEEE. CDR3 coding DNA: TGTGCCAGCAGCTTAGTGACAGCTTATGGCTACACCTTC. This codes for CASSLVTAYGYTF.